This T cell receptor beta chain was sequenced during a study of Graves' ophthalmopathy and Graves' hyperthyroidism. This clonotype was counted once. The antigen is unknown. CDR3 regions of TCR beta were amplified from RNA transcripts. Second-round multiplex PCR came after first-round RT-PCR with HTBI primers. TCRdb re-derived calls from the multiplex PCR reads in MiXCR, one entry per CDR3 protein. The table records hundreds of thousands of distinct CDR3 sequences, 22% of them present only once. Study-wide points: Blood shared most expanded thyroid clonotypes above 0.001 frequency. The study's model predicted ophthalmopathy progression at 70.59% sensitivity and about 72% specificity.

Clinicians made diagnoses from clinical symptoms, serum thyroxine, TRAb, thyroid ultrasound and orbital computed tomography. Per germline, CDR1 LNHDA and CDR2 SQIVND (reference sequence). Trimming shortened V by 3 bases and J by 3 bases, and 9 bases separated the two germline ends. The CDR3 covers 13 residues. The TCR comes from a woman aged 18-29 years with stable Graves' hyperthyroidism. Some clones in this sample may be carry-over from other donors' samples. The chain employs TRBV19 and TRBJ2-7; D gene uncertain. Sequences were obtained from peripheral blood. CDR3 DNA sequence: TGTGCCAGTAGTATCGGCCAGATCTACGAGCAGTACTTC. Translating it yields CASSIGQIYEQYF.